This TCR beta chain was sequenced for a study of blood T cells in healthy people across ages. Findings and limits, study-wide: Per million T cells, TCR beta diversity dropped roughly linearly as age increased.

With 2 bases removed from V and 5 bases from J, the gap between germline ends came to 16 bases. Germline V gene data show CDR1 as MGHRA and CDR2 as YSYEKL. CDR3 length: 15 amino acids. Next came a second PCR, run for about 7 to 12 cycles, which used a sample-barcoded 5' primer along with a J-beta primer mix. Per-sample output comprised a minimum of 2.5 million paired-end reads containing CDR3. TCRdb itself ran the 5' RACE reads through MiXCR, one entry per CDR3 protein. Altogether more than 1.4 million distinct CDR3 sequences are present, approximately 38% being singletons, with the ten largest covering roughly 7.7%. Researchers report isolating at least 6 million PBMCs per sample. Regarding this clonotype: Its specificity is unknown.

The sequence was obtained from a woman aged 18-29 years in good health. Sequenced input: blood. This sequence joins TRBV4-1 and TRBJ2-7; the D gene is possibly TRBD2 (5 bases). This CDR3 reads CASSQTTSWGNEQYF. The CDR3 DNA reads as TGCGCCAGCAGCCAAACCACTAGTTGGGGTAACGAGCAGTACTTC.